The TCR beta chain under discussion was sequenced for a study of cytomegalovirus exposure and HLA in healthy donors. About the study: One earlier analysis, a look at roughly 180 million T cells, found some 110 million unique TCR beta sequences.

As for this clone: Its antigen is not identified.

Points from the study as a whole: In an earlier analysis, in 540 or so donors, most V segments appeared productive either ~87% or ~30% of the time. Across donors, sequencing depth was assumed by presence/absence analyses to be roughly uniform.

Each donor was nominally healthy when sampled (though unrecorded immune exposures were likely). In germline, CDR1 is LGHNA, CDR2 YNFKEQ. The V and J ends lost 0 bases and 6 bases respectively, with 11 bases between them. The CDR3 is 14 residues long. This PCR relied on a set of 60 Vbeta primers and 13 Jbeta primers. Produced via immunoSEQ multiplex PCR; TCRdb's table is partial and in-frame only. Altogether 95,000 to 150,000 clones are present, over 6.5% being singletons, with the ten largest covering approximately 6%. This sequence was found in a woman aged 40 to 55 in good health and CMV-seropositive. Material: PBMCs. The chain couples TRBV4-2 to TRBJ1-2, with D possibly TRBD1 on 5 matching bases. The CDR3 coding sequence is TGTGCCAGCAGCCAAGATCTGGGCAGGGATGGCTACACCTTC. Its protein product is CASSQDLGRDGYTF.